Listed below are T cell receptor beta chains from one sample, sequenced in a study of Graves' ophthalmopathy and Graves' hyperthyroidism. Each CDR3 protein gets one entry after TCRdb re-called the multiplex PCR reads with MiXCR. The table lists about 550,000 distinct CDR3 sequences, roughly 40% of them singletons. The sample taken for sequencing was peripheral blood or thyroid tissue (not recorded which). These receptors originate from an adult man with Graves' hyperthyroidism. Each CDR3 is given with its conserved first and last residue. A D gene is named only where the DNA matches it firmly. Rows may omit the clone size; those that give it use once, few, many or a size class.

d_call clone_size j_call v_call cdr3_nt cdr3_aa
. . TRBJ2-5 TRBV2 TGTGCCAGCAGTGCAGGCAGGGTGGCCCAGTACTTC CASSAGRVAQYF
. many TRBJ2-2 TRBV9 TGTGCCAGCAGCGATGGGGCTAAGATAGGGGAGCTGTTTTTT CASSDGAKIGELFF
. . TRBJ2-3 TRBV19 TGTGCCAGTAGTATAGTAGGAATCACAGATACGCAGTATTTT CASSIVGITDTQYF
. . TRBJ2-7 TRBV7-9 TGTGCCAGCAGCCAAGAGGTAGCCAACTACGAGCAGTACTTC CASSQEVANYEQYF
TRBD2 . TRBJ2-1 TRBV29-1 TGCAGCGTGCAGATATTACGGAGGCCGGGAGGTGATGAGCAGTTCTTC CSVQILRRPGGDEQFF
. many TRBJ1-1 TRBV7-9 TGTGCCAGCAGCTTAGAGTGGCGACAGAACACTGAAGCTTTCTTT CASSLEWRQNTEAFF
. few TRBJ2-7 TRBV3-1 TGTGCCAGCAGCTCCTCCTCCCGCAGCGAGCAGTACTTC CASSSSSRSEQYF
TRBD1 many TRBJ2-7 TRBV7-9 TGTGCCAGCAGCTTATTTGGGACAGGGACCGACGAGCAGTACTTC CASSLFGTGTDEQYF
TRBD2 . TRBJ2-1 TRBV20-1 TGCAGTGCTAACGGCGGGAGGGTTTTCTACAATGAGCAGTTCTTC CSANGGRVFYNEQFF
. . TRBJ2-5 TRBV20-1 TGCAGTGCTACCGCCTCTAGCTCCCACGGGACCCAGTACTTC CSATASSSHGTQYF
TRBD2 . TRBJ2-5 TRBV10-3 TGTGCCATCAGTGATTACGGGCATAGGGGCAGTCGGGAGGACCAGTACTTC CAISDYGHRGSREDQYF
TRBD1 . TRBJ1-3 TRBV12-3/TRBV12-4 TGTGCCAGCAGTTCCACCGGGACAGGGGGTCTGGTAGGCACCATATATTTT CASSSTGTGGLVGTIYF
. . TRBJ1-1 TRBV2 TGTGCCAGCAGTACACCGGACGGCGGGATGAACACTGAAGCTTTCTTT CASSTPDGGMNTEAFF
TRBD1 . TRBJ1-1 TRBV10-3 TGTGCCATCAGTTCCGGGACAGGGGCGAACACTGAAGCTTTCTTT CAISSGTGANTEAFF